The 3 T cell receptor beta chains below all came from one sample that was sequenced in a study of long-term antiretroviral therapy in people with HIV. Assay version v3.0 of immunoSEQ was used, and it was run at survey level. The assay was immunoSEQ multiplex PCR, and TCRdb's table has in-frame clones only and misses some. The table records under 30,000 clones, 82% of them present only once. The sequences come from unsorted PBMCs, collected 1.1 years before starting antiretroviral therapy. The source of these receptors is a woman under 40 with HIV.

V and J are TRBV19 and TRBJ1-1; maybe TRBD1 (5 bases). V lost 7 bases, J lost 4 bases, and 16 bases lay in between. This CDR3 region has 14 residues. Germline V CDR1 and CDR2: LNHDA, SQIVND (reference sequence). The DNA of the CDR3 is TGTGCCAGTACGTTACGGGGAGGGGTCACTGAAGCTTTCTTT. It yields the protein CASTLRGGVTEAFF.

The chain employs TRBV9 and TRBJ2-3, with D unclear. The ends were cut back, 7 bases at V and 6 bases at J, with 21 bases in the middle. CDR3 length equals 15 residues. Germline V lookup: CDR1 SGDLS, CDR2 YYNGEE. The CDR3 DNA reads TGTGCCAGCGAGGTTGGGCATCTTGACGGGGATACGCAGTATTTT. Protein sequence: CASEVGHLDGDTQYF. Drawing the rest from reference TRBV9 and TRBJ2-3, the complete variable domain is DSGVTQTPKHLITATGQRVTLRCSPRSGDLSVYWYQQSLDQGLQFLIQYYNGEERAKGNILERFSAQQFPDLHSELNLSSLELGDSALYFCASEVGHLDGDTQYFGPGTRLTVL.

This clone has a single count. The CDR3 spells CASSRGQGAEKLFF. The CDR3 coding sequence is TGTGCCAGCAGCCGCGGACAGGGGGCCGAAAAACTGTTTTTT. The gene calls are TRBV14 and TRBJ1-4, with 11 positions matching TRBD1. The CDR3 sequence is 14 residues long. The germline CDR1 and CDR2 sequences are SGHDN and FVKESK. The trim removed 4 bases at V and 8 bases at J, leaving 3 bases unmatched.